This record concerns one T cell receptor (beta chain) sequence. Its specificity is not known. Germline V lookup: CDR1 MDHEN, CDR2 SYDVKM. Trimming left V 3 bases short and J 8 bases short, with 13 bases between. This CDR3 spans 13 amino acids. CD45RO/CCR7/CD25/CD127/CD95/CD27 sorting isolated CD4+ naive, central memory, regulatory and stem cell-like memory cells. Reverse transcribing all isolated RNA meant expressed TCRB transcripts were sequenced. Assay: immunoSEQ multiplex PCR; the TCRdb copy retains only in-frame clones and omits some. The sample holds about 150,000 clones, roughly 48% seen once. This sample is drawn from a study of beta chain features in type 1 diabetes. Across the study: Cell yields, gender and age were comparable in patients and healthy donors. Study-wide points: Type 1 diabetes patients showed fewer insertions and more deletions at VDJ junctions.

The sample consisted of Tregs from blood. This TCR was recovered from a young man in good health. This sequence joins TRBV28 and TRBJ1-2; no firm D call. The CDR3 sequence is CASSFHPGGGYTF. The CDR3 nucleotides read TGTGCCAGCAGTTTTCATCCGGGAGGGGGCTACACCTTC.